The 15 T cell receptor beta chains given below trace back to one sample, sequenced in a study of shared clonotypes between healthy human individuals. Repertoires were generated with immunoSEQ multiplex PCR, while TCRdb's copy carries only in-frame clones and drops some. The sample has fewer than 1 million clones, around 96% seen once. Naive CD8 cells were CD45RO-negative, positively selected for CCR7, excluding terminally differentiated effector memory CD45RA+ cells. The sample comprised naive CD8+ T cells sorted from blood. All receptors derive from a man aged 25-45 years in good health.

The rearrangement uses TRBV28 and TRBJ1-3; D is uncertain. The ends were cut back, 4 bases at V and 4 bases at J, with 8 bases in the middle. This CDR3 has 13 residues. Germline CDR1 reads MDHEN; CDR2 reads SYDVKM. CDR3 region: CASSSQVGNTIYF. The DNA of the CDR3 is TGTGCCAGCAGTTCCCAGGTGGGAAACACCATATATTTT. Full variable domain (outside the CDR3, taken from reference TRBV28 and TRBJ1-3): DVKVTQSSRYLVKRTGEKVFLECVQDMDHENMFWYRQDPGLGLRLIYFSYDVKMKEKGDIPEGYSVSREKKERFSLILESASTNQTSMYLCASSSQVGNTIYFGEGSWLTVV.

The J gene is TRBJ2-7, the V gene TRBV14; D is unclear. Deletions cut 1 base from V and 7 bases from J, with 8 bases between. CDR1 SGHDN and CDR2 FVKESK come from the germline V gene. CDR3 length: 12 amino acids. This chain's CDR3 is CASSQGPGEQYF. The CDR3 coding sequence is TGTGCCAGCAGCCAAGGTCCTGGGGAGCAGTACTTC.

J is TRBJ2-5 and V is TRBV11-2; no definite D call. CDR1 and CDR2 (germline): SGHAT, FQNNGV. V was clipped by 1 base and J by 3 bases, with 18 bases between them. The CDR3 consists of 17 residues. The CDR3 DNA is TGTGCCAGCAGCTTAGTCCGGTTCGGCAGTTATGAAGAGACCCAGTACTTC. Translating it yields CASSLVRFGSYEETQYF.

The genes are TRBV15 and TRBJ2-7, with a tentative D call TRBD1 (7 bases). V gave up 8 bases and J gave up 2 bases, with 13 bases separating them. The CDR3 runs to 13 residues. Germline lookup yields CDR1 LNHNV and CDR2 YYDKDF (reference sequence). The CDR3 DNA sequence: TGTGCCACCGGGGGGACAGCCGCCTACGAGCAGTACTTC. It codes for CATGGTAAYEQYF.

The rearrangement uses TRBV7-8 and TRBJ2-1, with a possible D match to TRBD2 (5 bases). In germline, CDR1 is SGHVS, CDR2 FQNEAQ. The V and J ends lost 8 bases and 8 bases respectively, with 16 bases between them. The CDR3 is 13 amino acids. The CDR3 DNA reads as TGTGCCAGCTATCCTAGCTTGTTTGATGAGCAGTTCTTC. Its translation: CASYPSLFDEQFF.

The gene calls are TRBV28 and TRBJ2-7, with a weak D call TRBD2 (6 bases). The CDR3 runs to 15 residues. Trimming cost V 2 bases and J 2 bases, with 13 bases left between them. Germline lookup yields CDR1 MDHEN and CDR2 SYDVKM. The CDR3 sequence is CASSLAGNAPYEQYF. CDR3 DNA: TGTGCCAGCAGTTTAGCGGGGAACGCCCCCTACGAGCAGTACTTC.

This chain uses TRBV5-1 with TRBJ1-1; no firm D call. Deletions cut 0 bases from V and 0 bases from J, with 6 bases between. The CDR3 is 14 amino acids. Germline V gene data show CDR1 as SGHRS and CDR2 as YFSETQ. CDR3 DNA sequence: TGCGCCAGCAGCTTGGACGTGATGAACACTGAAGCTTTCTTT. Its protein product is CASSLDVMNTEAFF.

Turning to this clone: A read error may produce the germline difference seen at one junction end. This chain links TRBV11-2 with TRBJ2-7; D not resolved. Germline CDR1 SGHAT, CDR2 FQNNGV. CDR3 length: 13 amino acids. CDR3 coding DNA: TGTGCCAGCACCTTAGCCCACTCCTACGAGCAGTACTTC. The encoded protein is CASTLAHSYEQYF. Filled out from reference TRBV11-2 and TRBJ2-7, the complete variable domain reads EAGVAQSPRYKIIEKRQSVAFWCNPISGHATLYWYQQILGQGPKLLIQFQNNGVVDDSQLPKDRFSAERLKGVDSTLKIQPAKLEDSAVYLCASTLAHSYEQYFGPGTRLTVT.

This clone appeared once. The V and J genes are TRBV19 and TRBJ1-5; the D is unclear. The V gene's germline CDR1 is LNHDA and CDR2 SQIVND (reference sequence). CDR3 length equals 15 residues. V gave up 5 bases and J gave up 3 bases, with 14 bases separating them. In DNA, the CDR3 is TGTGCCAGTAGTCCATTTCAAGGATCCAATCAGCCCCAGCATTTT. It encodes CASSPFQGSNQPQHF. The entire variable domain, with the rest obtained from reference TRBV19 and TRBJ1-5, is as follows: DGGITQSPKYLFRKEGQNVTLSCEQNLNHDAMYWYRQDPGQGLRLIYYSQIVNDFQKGDIAEGYSVSREKKESFPLTVTSAQKNPTAFYLCASSPFQGSNQPQHFGDGTRLSIL.

This chain uses TRBV10-3 with TRBJ2-5; tentative D call: TRBD2 (5 bases). V was shortened by 2 bases and J by 2 bases, with 6 bases between the two germline ends. Per germline, CDR1 ENHRY and CDR2 SYGVKD. There are 13 residues in the CDR3. CDR3 in DNA: TGTGCCATCAGTGAGGTAGCGCAAGAGACCCAGTACTTC. Translation: CAISEVAQETQYF.

The sample holds one count of this clone. The chain recombines TRBV28 with TRBJ2-7, with 7 bases aligning to TRBD2. The germline gives CDR1 MDHEN, CDR2 SYDVKM. V shed 4 bases, J shed 3 bases, and the junction held 12 bases outside the gene matches. The CDR3 contains 16 residues. As DNA, the CDR3 is TGTGCCAGCAGTTCGAGACGAAGCGGGAAGGGCTACGAGCAGTACTTC. Residues: CASSSRRSGKGYEQYF. The full variable domain, rest sourced from reference TRBV28 and TRBJ2-7, is DVKVTQSSRYLVKRTGEKVFLECVQDMDHENMFWYRQDPGLGLRLIYFSYDVKMKEKGDIPEGYSVSREKKERFSLILESASTNQTSMYLCASSSRRSGKGYEQYFGPGTRLTVT.

V is TRBV4-1 and J is TRBJ2-7; 9 bases align to TRBD2. The CDR3 covers 15 residues. Germline loops: CDR1 MGHRA, CDR2 YSYEKL. Trimming removed 5 bases from V and 4 bases from J; junction bases left unmatched: 9. CDR3 residues: CASSDSGSSGYEQYF. The CDR3 DNA follows: TGCGCCAGCAGCGATAGCGGGAGTAGTGGATACGAGCAGTACTTC.

The rearrangement links TRBV7-9 to TRBJ2-5; a weak D match, TRBD1 (5 bases). Looked up from germline, CDR1 is SEHNR and CDR2 is FQNEAQ (reference sequence). Trimming shortened V by 3 bases and J by 1 base, and 18 bases separated the two germline ends. The CDR3 is made up of 17 amino acids. DNA of the CDR3: TGTGCCAGCAGCTTTAGAGCAGGACACGATTCCCAAGAGACCCAGTACTTC. Translation gives CASSFRAGHDSQETQYF.

This chain's CDR3 is CASSQDRGQAPYGYTF. CDR3 nucleotide sequence: TGCGCCAGCAGCCAAGATCGGGGACAAGCACCCTATGGCTACACCTTC. The chain employs TRBV4-1 and TRBJ1-2; tentatively, D is TRBD1 (6 bases). Trimming removed 0 bases at V and 4 bases at J, with 15 bases between. CDR1 and CDR2 from the germline V gene are MGHRA and YSYEKL. The CDR3 spans 16 residues.

The rearrangement uses TRBV29-1 and TRBJ1-2; 8 bases agree with TRBD1. The germline CDR1 and CDR2 sequences are SQVTM and ANQGSEA. V was clipped by 7 bases and J by 4 bases; unmatched bases: 8. This CDR3 has 13 amino acids. The CDR3 spells CSATGDISYGYTF. In nucleotides, the CDR3 is TGCAGCGCGACAGGGGATATTAGCTATGGCTACACCTTC.